This T cell receptor beta chain was documented in a study of CD8 T cells in ankylosing spondylitis. Whole-study findings and limits: Within matched ankylosing spondylitis synovial fluid, disease-linked clones were reportedly significantly enriched. CD8+ disease-linked clones were present at relatively low frequencies in blood.

This CDR3 is 14 amino acids long. V trimming: 6 bases; J trimming: 4 bases; junction bases outside the gene matches: 8. The table lists this clonotype with a few counts. Its antigen is unidentified. Scientists made TCR beta libraries using quantitative 5'-RACE with molecular barcodes. TCRdb re-derived calls from the 5' RACE reads in MiXCR, one entry per CDR3 protein. The sample holds about 280,000 distinct CDR3 sequences, about 20% seen once. This TCR was sampled from a male donor with ankylosing spondylitis or in good health (not recorded which). The sequencing input was blood, either unsorted or a sorted T cell fraction (not recorded which). The rearrangement links TRBV12-3 or TRBV12-4 to TRBJ1-2, with 7 bases identical to TRBD1. This CDR3 is CASSHDREGYGYTF. In DNA form, the CDR3 reads TGTGCCAGCAGCCATGACAGGGAGGGCTATGGCTACACCTTC.